This is a list of T cell receptor beta chains from one sample in a study of T cells after yellow fever vaccination. TCRdb passed the 5' RACE reads through MiXCR, listing each CDR3 protein once. This table has under 550,000 distinct CDR3 sequences, less than 25% appearing once. Sequencing used PBMCs, obtained about 21 days after the first yellow fever vaccination. The receptors were sampled from a man aged 18 to 29 who received the YFV17D yellow fever vaccine. Each CDR3 is given with its conserved first and last residue. D genes are given only for firm matches. Clone size is not always given. Where it is, it says once, few, many or a class for expanded clones.

d_gene | abundance | len | j_gene | v_gene | CDR3nt | CDR3aa
. | . | 14 | TRBJ1-2 | TRBV12-3/TRBV12-4 | TGTGCCAGCAGTTTAGGAGAGGAAAACTATGGCTACACCTTC | CASSLGEENYGYTF
. | . | 15 | TRBJ2-7 | TRBV4-2 | TGTGCCAGCAGCCAAGATATAAAAGGGCCCTACGAGCCGTACTTC | CASSQDIKGPYEPYF
. | few | 14 | TRBJ2-5 | TRBV20-1 | TGCAGTGCTATAGTGATTGGTCGGCCAGAGACCCAGTACTTC | CSAIVIGRPETQYF
. | few | 15 | TRBJ2-1 | TRBV7-7 | TGTGCCAGCAGCCCCCATTCCCCTGGAACGAATGAGCAGTTCTTC | CASSPHSPGTNEQFF
. | . | 14 | TRBJ2-5 | TRBV4-1 | TGCGCCAGCAGCCCTGGAGGGAACGGAGAGACCCAGTACTTC | CASSPGGNGETQYF
TRBD2 | few | 16 | TRBJ2-5 | TRBV10-3 | TGTGCCATCAGGCCGACTAGCGGGGGGGCCTTTGAGACCCAGTACTTC | CAIRPTSGGAFETQYF
TRBD2 | few | 18 | TRBJ2-7 | TRBV3-1 | TGTGCCAGCAGCCAAGAGCCCCTAGCGGGGTTCACCTCCTACGAGCAGTACTTC | CASSQEPLAGFTSYEQYF
. | many | 17 | TRBJ1-5 | TRBV7-9 | TGTGCCAGCAGCTTATACGAGGGCGCATATAGCAATCAGCCCCAGCATTTT | CASSLYEGAYSNQPQHF
. | few | 14 | TRBJ1-5 | TRBV19 | TGTGCCAGTAGGCCCCCGCACCCCAATCAGCCCCAGCATTTT | CASRPPHPNQPQHF
. | . | 16 | TRBJ2-6 | TRBV7-9 | TGTGCCAGCACCCGGACGGATAGCTCTGGGGCCAACGTCCTGACTTTC | CASTRTDSSGANVLTF
. | few | 17 | TRBJ2-2 | TRBV4-3 | TGCGCCAGCAGCCAAGATCTCAGTTGGCAGAACACCGGGGAGCTGTTTTTT | CASSQDLSWQNTGELFF
. | . | 19 | TRBJ2-2 | TRBV5-1 | TGCGCCAGCACCTGTCCCCGAAAGGCGTCCACTGCGAACACCGGGGAGCTGTTTTTT | CASTCPRKASTANTGELFF
TRBD1 | few | 18 | TRBJ1-6 | TRBV11-1 | TGTGCCAGCAGCTTTGGTACCGGGACAGGGAATTGGAATTCACCCCTCCACTTT | CASSFGTGTGNWNSPLHF
TRBD2 | . | 14 | TRBJ2-3 | TRBV20-1 | TGCAGTGCCCGGGGGGGGAGTTGGACAGATACGCAGTATTTT | CSARGGSWTDTQYF
TRBD1 | . | 14 | TRBJ2-1 | TRBV6-5 | TGTGCCAGCAGTTACTTGGGACAGATCAATGAGCAGTTCTTC | CASSYLGQINEQFF
TRBD2 | few | 15 | TRBJ2-2 | TRBV20-1 | TGCAGTGCTAGGTTACGGGGGGCGAACACCGGGGAGCTGTTTTTT | CSARLRGANTGELFF
. | once | 15 | TRBJ2-4 | TRBV5-4 | TGTGCCAGCAGCTTGGCGGGGGCAGTGGGAAACATTCAGTACTTC | CASSLAGAVGNIQYF
. | few | 13 | TRBJ1-1 | TRBV28 | TGTGCCAGCAGCTCAGCAGGGTACACTGAAGCTTTCTTT | CASSSAGYTEAFF
TRBD1 | few | 17 | TRBJ2-3 | TRBV15 | TGTGCCACCAGCAGAACCACATGGGGACAGGGGACAGATACGCAGTATTTT | CATSRTTWGQGTDTQYF
. | . | 16 | TRBJ2-1 | TRBV3-1 | TGTGCCAGCAGCCAAGATAAGGTTGTAGTTGCAGGTGAGCAGTTCTTC | CASSQDKVVVAGEQFF
TRBD1 | few | 15 | TRBJ1-6 | TRBV4-3 | TGCGCCAGCAGCCAAGTCCAGGGGGTAGATTCACCCCTCCACTTT | CASSQVQGVDSPLHF
. | . | 16 | TRBJ1-2 | TRBV18 | TGTGCCAGCTCACGAGCCCCACAGGCCCAGCGGGGAGGCTACACCTTC | CASSRAPQAQRGGYTF